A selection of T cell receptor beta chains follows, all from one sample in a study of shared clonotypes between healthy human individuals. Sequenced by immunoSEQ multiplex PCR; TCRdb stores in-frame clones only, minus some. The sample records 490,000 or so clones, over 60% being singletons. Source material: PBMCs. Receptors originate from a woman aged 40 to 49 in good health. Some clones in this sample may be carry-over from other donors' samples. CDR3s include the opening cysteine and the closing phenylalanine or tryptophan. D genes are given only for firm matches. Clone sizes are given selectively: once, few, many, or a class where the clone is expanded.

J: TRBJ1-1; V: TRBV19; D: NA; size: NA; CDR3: CASSGPDSMNTEAFF; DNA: TGTGCCAGTAGTGGACCCGACAGTATGAACACTGAAGCTTTCTTT
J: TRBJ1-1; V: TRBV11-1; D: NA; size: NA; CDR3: CASSLGQHTEAFF; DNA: TGTGCCAGCAGCTTAGGGCAGCACACTGAAGCTTTCTTT
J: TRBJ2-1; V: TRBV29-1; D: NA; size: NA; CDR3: CSVFLRESYNEQFF; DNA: TGCAGCGTTTTTTTAAGGGAGTCCTACAATGAGCAGTTCTTC
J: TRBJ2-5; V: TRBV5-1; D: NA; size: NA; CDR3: CASNHGVSEETQYF; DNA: TGCGCCAGCAACCACGGGGTGAGTGAAGAGACCCAGTACTTC
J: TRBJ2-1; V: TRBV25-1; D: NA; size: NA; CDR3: CASSESGQKANEQFF; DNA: TGTGCCAGCAGTGAATCGGGCCAAAAGGCCAATGAGCAGTTCTTC
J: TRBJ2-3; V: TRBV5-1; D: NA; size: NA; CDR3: CASSPVLQADTQYF; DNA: TGCGCCAGCAGCCCCGTCCTGCAGGCAGATACGCAGTATTTT
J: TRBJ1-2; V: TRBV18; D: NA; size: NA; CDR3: CASSQGHVLANYGYTF; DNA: TGTGCCAGCTCCCAAGGACACGTACTAGCTAACTATGGCTACACCTTC
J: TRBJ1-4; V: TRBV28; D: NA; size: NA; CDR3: CTTWVNEKLFF; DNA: TGTACCACTTGGGTAAATGAAAAACTGTTTTTT
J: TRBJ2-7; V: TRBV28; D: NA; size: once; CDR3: CASRTGTYLIYEQYF; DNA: TGTGCCAGCAGAACCGGGACATATCTAATCTACGAGCAGTACTTC
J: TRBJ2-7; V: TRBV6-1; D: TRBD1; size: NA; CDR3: CASSAQWDRYEQYF; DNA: TGTGCCAGCAGCGCACAATGGGACAGGTACGAGCAGTACTTC
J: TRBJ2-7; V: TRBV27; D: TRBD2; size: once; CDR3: CASSLGTSGSYEQYF; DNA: TGTGCCAGCAGTCTAGGGACTAGCGGGAGCTACGAGCAGTACTTC
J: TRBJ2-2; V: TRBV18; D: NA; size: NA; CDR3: CASSRAGSAGELFF; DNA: TGTGCCAGCTCCCGGGCCGGCAGCGCCGGGGAGCTGTTTTTT
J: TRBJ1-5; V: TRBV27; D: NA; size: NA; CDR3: CASSLSWRYSNQPQHF; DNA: TGTGCCAGCAGTTTATCTTGGAGATATAGCAATCAGCCCCAGCATTTT
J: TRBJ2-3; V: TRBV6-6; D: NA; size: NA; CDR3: CASSPGDTQYF; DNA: TGTGCCAGCAGTCCCGGAGATACGCAGTATTTT
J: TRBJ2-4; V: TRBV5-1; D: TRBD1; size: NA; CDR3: CASSLPPGQGRPFAAKNIQYF; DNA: TGCGCCAGCAGCTTGCCTCCGGGACAGGGGCGACCCTTTGCGGCCAAAAACATTCAGTACTTC
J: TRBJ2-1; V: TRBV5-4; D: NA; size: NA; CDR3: CASSFWNNEQFF; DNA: TGTGCCAGCAGCTTCTGGAACAATGAGCAGTTCTTC
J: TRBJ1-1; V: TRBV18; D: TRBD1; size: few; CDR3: CASSPRQGSAYTEAFF; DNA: TGTGCCAGCTCACCAAGACAGGGGAGTGCGTACACTGAAGCTTTCTTT
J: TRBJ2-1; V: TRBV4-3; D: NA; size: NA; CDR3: CASSQGGPGGEQFF; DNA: TGCGCCAGCAGCCAAGGGGGACCGGGCGGTGAGCAGTTCTTC